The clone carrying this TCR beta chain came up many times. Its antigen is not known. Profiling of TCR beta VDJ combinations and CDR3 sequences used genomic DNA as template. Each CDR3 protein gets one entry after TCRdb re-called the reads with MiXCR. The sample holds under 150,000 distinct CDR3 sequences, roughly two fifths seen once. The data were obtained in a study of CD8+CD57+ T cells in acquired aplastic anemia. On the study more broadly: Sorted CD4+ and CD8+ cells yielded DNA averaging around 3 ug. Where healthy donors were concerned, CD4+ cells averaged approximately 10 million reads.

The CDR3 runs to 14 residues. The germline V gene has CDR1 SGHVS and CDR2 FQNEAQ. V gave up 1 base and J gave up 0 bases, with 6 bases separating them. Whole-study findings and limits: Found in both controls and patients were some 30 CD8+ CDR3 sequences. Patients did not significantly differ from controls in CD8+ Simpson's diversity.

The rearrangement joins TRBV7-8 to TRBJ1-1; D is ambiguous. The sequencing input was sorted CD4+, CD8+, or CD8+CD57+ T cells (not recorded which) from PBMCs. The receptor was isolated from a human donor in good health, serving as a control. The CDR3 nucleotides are TGTGCCAGCAGCTTAGGGGTGATGAACACTGAAGCTTTCTTT. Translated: CASSLGVMNTEAFF.